One and the same sample provided the 29 T cell receptor beta chains below, sequenced in a study of T-cell memory formation after mild COVID-19. One entry per CDR3 protein, called by TCRdb with MiXCR from the 5' RACE reads. This repertoire shows roughly 480,000 distinct CDR3 sequences, roughly 25% found once; its top ten account for approximately 12%. Sequencing was done on a sample of PBMCs or a T cell subset sorted from them (not recorded which). These receptors were collected from an adult woman who had mild COVID-19 (a few samples of this study predate the infection). Cell type and time point are not known.

The chain joins TRBV5-5 to TRBJ2-7; 10 bases agree with TRBD2. Germline CDR1 SGHKS, CDR2 YYEKEE (reference sequence). V gave up 8 bases and J gave up 2 bases; unmatched junction bases: 10. The CDR3 consists of 15 residues. The CDR3 spells CASQAGGDLAYEQYF. The CDR3 nucleotides are TGTGCCAGTCAAGCGGGAGGGGACCTCGCCTACGAGCAGTACTTC.

DNA for the CDR3: TGTGCCAGCAGCTTAGTTAGGGGTGGCTACACCTTC. Translated, it gives CASSLVRGGYTF. This sequence joins TRBV7-2 and TRBJ1-2; perhaps TRBD1 as D (5 bases). Germline V gene sequence: CDR1 SGHTA, CDR2 FQGNSA. CDR3 length equals 12 residues. V lost 1 base to trimming and J lost 7 bases, with 7 bases between them.

This chain joins TRBV3-1 and TRBJ1-2; D gene unclear. Germline values: CDR1 LGHDT, CDR2 YNNKEL (reference sequence). V lost 1 base and J 5 bases, leaving 8 bases between the germline ends. The CDR3 consists of 13 residues. As DNA, the CDR3 is TGTGCCAGCAGCCAAGTCCCCGGTTATGGCTACACCTTC. Translating gives CASSQVPGYGYTF.

The chain carries TRBV7-8 and TRBJ1-3; D perhaps matches TRBD1 (5 bases). This CDR3 is built from 13 residues. The germline CDR1 and CDR2 sequences are SGHVS and FQNEAQ. The CDR3: CASRGHSGNTIYF. In DNA, the CDR3 is TGTGCGTCCCGGGGCCACAGTGGAAACACCATATATTTT.

This clonotype was picked up a small number of times. The chain has TRBV30 and TRBJ2-2, with unresolved D. Germline V gene data show CDR1 as GTSNPN and CDR2 as SVGIG (reference sequence). This CDR3 is 15 amino acids long. The germline V and J ends were trimmed by 7 bases and 2 bases, with 17 bases remaining between them. CDR3 residues: CAYSVGATNTGELFF. In DNA, the CDR3 is TGTGCCTACTCCGTTGGAGCTACCAACACCGGGGAGCTGTTTTTT.

This clonotype was found a few times. The chain uses TRBV7-9 and TRBJ1-5; 7 nucleotides match TRBD1. The V segment lost 5 bases and the J segment 1 base; nucleotides outside the gene matches: 11. Germline CDR1 and CDR2: SEHNR and FQNEAQ (reference sequence). The CDR3 sequence is 17 residues long. CDR3 in DNA: TGTGCCAGCAGCCAGGGGGGCGAATCGGTAAGCAATCAGCCCCAGCATTTT. Its translation is CASSQGGESVSNQPQHF.

There are many counts of this clonotype. The chain links TRBV12-3 or TRBV12-4 to TRBJ1-1, with 12 bases that match TRBD1. V dropped 4 bases and J dropped 9; count of bases not matched to a gene: 6. The CDR3 contains 14 residues. In nucleotides, the CDR3 is TGTGCCAGCAGTTACGGGACAGGGGGCAAGAAAGCTTTCTTT. It encodes CASSYGTGGKKAFF.

The table lists this clonotype with a few counts. The rearrangement links TRBV11-2 to TRBJ2-3; TRBD1 matches at 10 bases. Per the germline V gene, CDR1 is SGHAT and CDR2 is FQNNGV. With 6 bases clipped from V and 4 bases from J, the junction kept 10 bases outside the gene matches. The CDR3 is made up of 16 amino acids. CDR3 region: CASRDERQGAADTQYF. The DNA for the CDR3 is TGTGCCAGCAGAGATGAAAGACAGGGGGCCGCAGATACGCAGTATTTT. Full variable domain (remainder filled in from reference TRBV11-2 and TRBJ2-3): EAGVAQSPRYKIIEKRQSVAFWCNPISGHATLYWYQQILGQGPKLLIQFQNNGVVDDSQLPKDRFSAERLKGVDSTLKIQPAKLEDSAVYLCASRDERQGAADTQYFGPGTRLTVL.

The rearrangement links TRBV19 to TRBJ1-5, with 8 bases that match TRBD1. V was pared by 8 bases and J by 3 bases, with 3 bases of the junction left unmatched. The CDR3 covers 13 residues. Germline values: CDR1 LNHDA, CDR2 SQIVND (reference sequence). CDR3 sequence reads: CASRDRNNQPQHF. The CDR3 nucleotides read TGTGCCAGTCGGGACAGGAACAATCAGCCCCAGCATTTT. Complete variable domain (other parts from reference TRBV19 and TRBJ1-5): DGGITQSPKYLFRKEGQNVTLSCEQNLNHDAMYWYRQDPGQGLRLIYYSQIVNDFQKGDIAEGYSVSREKKESFPLTVTSAQKNPTAFYLCASRDRNNQPQHFGDGTRLSIL.

The chain couples TRBV5-1 to TRBJ1-6, with 9 bases lining up with TRBD1. This CDR3 comprises 16 residues. Trimming at V came to 4 bases and at J to 7 bases, leaving 9 bases not matched to a gene. Germline V gives CDR1 SGHRS, CDR2 YFSETQ. Here the CDR3 DNA reads TGCGCCAGCAGCGCGGTTCCGGGACAGGGCAATTCACCCCTCCACTTT. Its protein product is CASSAVPGQGNSPLHF.

This clonotype was counted a few times. The genes are TRBV6-5 and TRBJ2-3, with D unresolved. The CDR3 extends over 15 amino acids. The germline V and J ends were trimmed by 6 bases and 6 bases, with 19 bases remaining between them. Germline assignment: CDR1 MNHEY and CDR2 SVGAGI. CDR3 amino acids: CASRLNPIVVDTQYF. The CDR3 region has the DNA TGTGCCAGCAGACTGAATCCGATAGTAGTGGATACGCAGTATTTT.

The chain has TRBV15 and TRBJ2-5; 9 nucleotides match TRBD1. The CDR3 extends over 16 amino acids. With V trimmed by 0 bases and J by 5 bases, 7 bases remained unmatched. Germline loops: CDR1 LNHNV, CDR2 YYDKDF (reference sequence). CDR3 region: CATSRERPGQGETQYF. The CDR3 region has the DNA TGTGCCACCAGCAGAGAAAGACCGGGACAGGGTGAGACCCAGTACTTC. Full variable domain (remainder filled in from reference TRBV15 and TRBJ2-5): DAMVIQNPRYQVTQFGKPVTLSCSQTLNHNVMYWYQQKSSQAPKLLFHYYDKDFNNEADTPDNFQSRRPNTSFCFLDIRSPGLGDTAMYLCATSRERPGQGETQYFGPGTRLLVL.

The gene calls are TRBV7-9 and TRBJ2-7; D is unresolved. In germline, CDR1 is SEHNR, CDR2 FQNEAQ (reference sequence). V was shortened by 6 bases and J by 2 bases, with 11 bases between the two germline ends. The CDR3 consists of 13 residues. CDR3 amino acids: CASRGESAYEQYF. The DNA of the CDR3 is TGTGCCAGCAGGGGTGAGTCCGCCTACGAGCAGTACTTC.

The chain carries TRBV7-6 and TRBJ2-5, with 9 bases fitting TRBD2. Germline V gene data show CDR1 as SGHVS and CDR2 as FNYEAQ. The CDR3 is 15 residues long. The J segment lost 5 bases and the V segment lost 3 bases, leaving 7 bases of the junction unmatched. The CDR3 reads CASSFGGGAVETQYF. CDR3 nucleotides: TGTGCCAGCAGCTTTGGCGGGGGGGCGGTTGAGACCCAGTACTTC.

This chain connects TRBV7-9 to TRBJ2-1, with D unresolved. Germline CDR1 and CDR2: SEHNR and FQNEAQ (reference sequence). Trimming took 4 bases from V and 0 from J, leaving 22 bases between them. The CDR3 is 19 amino acids. The CDR3 reads CASSYHDRIFGSSYNEQFF. CDR3 nucleotide sequence: TGTGCCAGCAGCTACCACGACCGGATATTCGGAAGCTCCTACAATGAGCAGTTCTTC.

The rearrangement uses TRBV20-1 and TRBJ2-7; 8 bases agree with TRBD1. The CDR3 loop spans 13 amino acids. Germline V CDR1 and CDR2: DFQATT, SNEGSKA (reference sequence). Trimming cost V 7 bases and J 3 bases; bases outside gene matches: 8. The CDR3, as DNA: TGCAGTGTCGGACAGGGAACTATCTACGAGCAGTACTTC. This sequence encodes CSVGQGTIYEQYF.

This clonotype was counted a few times. This chain joins TRBV20-1 and TRBJ2-7; 9 bases are a match to TRBD2. The CDR3 has 15 amino acids. The germline V gene has CDR1 DFQATT and CDR2 SNEGSKA (reference sequence). V dropped 1 base and J dropped 3; count of bases not matched to a gene: 7. As DNA, the CDR3 is TGCAGTGCTAGAGTCACTAGCGGGCTTGTCTACGAGCAGTACTTC. Translating gives CSARVTSGLVYEQYF.

This clonotype was observed a few times. V gene TRBV9 combines with J gene TRBJ2-7; perhaps TRBD1 as D (6 bases). Trimming removed 0 bases at V and 5 bases at J, with 15 bases between. From germline, CDR1 is SGDLS and CDR2 YYNGEE. This CDR3 has 15 amino acids. The chain's CDR3 is CASSVGMGQIHEQYF. CDR3 DNA sequence: TGTGCCAGCAGCGTAGGAATGGGACAAATCCACGAGCAGTACTTC. Full variable domain (remainder filled in from reference TRBV9 and TRBJ2-7): DSGVTQTPKHLITATGQRVTLRCSPRSGDLSVYWYQQSLDQGLQFLIQYYNGEERAKGNILERFSAQQFPDLHSELNLSSLELGDSALYFCASSVGMGQIHEQYFGPGTRLTVT.

This clonotype was picked up a small number of times. This rearrangement joins TRBV20-1 to TRBJ2-5; 8 positions match TRBD2. Germline loops: CDR1 DFQATT, CDR2 SNEGSKA (reference sequence). J lost 6 bases, V lost 5 bases, and 11 bases had no gene match. The length of the CDR3 is 14 residues. The CDR3 is CSAPGGMDFKTQYF. The CDR3, as DNA: TGCAGTGCTCCGGGGGGGATGGATTTTAAGACCCAGTACTTC.

V usage is TRBV24-1 and J usage is TRBJ1-1, with a possible D match to TRBD1 (6 bases). In germline, CDR1 is KGHDR, CDR2 SFDVKD. V lost 0 bases, J lost 8 bases, and 9 bases lay in between. The CDR3 is made up of 13 amino acids. CDR3 loop: CATSDLAGTEAFF. CDR3 in DNA: TGTGCCACCAGTGATTTGGCCGGGACAGAAGCTTTCTTT.

This clonotype was detected a few times. The chain employs TRBV4-2 and TRBJ2-3, with 10 bases identical to TRBD2. After removal of 4 bases from V and 6 bases from J, the junction contained 13 bases not matched to a gene. Germline V gene lookup returns CDR1 LGHNA and CDR2 YNFKEQ. The CDR3 has 17 amino acids. The CDR3 reads CASSLGTSAYQGDTQYF. CDR3 in DNA: TGTGCCAGCAGCCTGGGGACTAGCGCTTACCAGGGGGATACGCAGTATTTT.

This clonotype was found a few times. The chain couples TRBV6-4 to TRBJ1-1; a weak D match, TRBD1 (5 bases). CDR3 size: 14 residues. Germline V CDR1 and CDR2: MRHNA, SNTAGT. V was pared by 5 bases and J by 1 base, with 11 bases between. This chain's CDR3 is CASSFGTRNTEAFF. The CDR3, as DNA: TGTGCCAGCAGTTTCGGGACTCGGAACACTGAAGCTTTCTTT.

This clonotype showed up just a few times. V and J are TRBV18 and TRBJ2-5; D not resolved. With 0 bases removed from V and 1 base from J, the gap between germline ends came to 6 bases. This CDR3 has 14 amino acids. Per the germline V gene, CDR1 is KGHSH and CDR2 is LQKENI. CDR3 nucleotide sequence: TGTGCCAGCTCACCACCGGTTAGCCAAGAGACCCAGTACTTC. Translated: CASSPPVSQETQYF.

The chain joins TRBV24-1 to TRBJ1-2; tentatively, D is TRBD1 (6 bases). Per the germline V gene, CDR1 is KGHDR and CDR2 is SFDVKD. There are 13 residues in the CDR3. V was shortened by 5 bases and J by 6 bases, with 12 bases between the two germline ends. The CDR3 DNA sequence: TGTGCCACCAGTGCAGACAGGCTAGATGGCTACACCTTC. This translates into CATSADRLDGYTF.

The table lists this clonotype with a few counts. The chain is built from TRBV7-8 and TRBJ2-7, with D perhaps being TRBD1 or TRBD2 (5 bases each). The length of the CDR3 is 19 residues. The germline V gene has CDR1 SGHVS and CDR2 FQNEAQ. The V end was cut by 0 bases, the J end by 2 bases, with 23 bases between. The CDR3 sequence: CASSLARLTAAGGAYEQYF. In nucleotides, the CDR3 is TGTGCCAGCAGCTTAGCGCGTCTGACTGCTGCTGGGGGTGCCTACGAGCAGTACTTC.

This clonotype has more than one count but fewer than ten. The chain has TRBV5-5 and TRBJ1-1; no definite D call. The germline gives CDR1 SGHKS, CDR2 YYEKEE (reference sequence). V lost 1 base and J 7 bases, leaving 8 bases between the germline ends. This CDR3 comprises 12 residues. This CDR3 reads CASSLTHREAFF. In DNA, the CDR3 is TGTGCCAGCAGCTTGACACACCGTGAAGCTTTCTTT.

The sample holds a few counts of this clonotype. The CDR3 DNA sequence: TGTGCCAGCAGGTGGGACAGGGCGAACACTGAAGCTTTCTTT. Translated: CASRWDRANTEAFF. V is TRBV6-5 and J is TRBJ1-1; 9 bases are shared with TRBD1. CDR1 is MNHEY and CDR2 is SVGAGI in the germline V gene. The CDR3 contains 14 residues. V was clipped by 6 bases and J by 1 base; unmatched bases: 3.

This rearrangement joins TRBV7-9 to TRBJ2-7; 7 bases align to TRBD2. Trimming at V came to 1 base and at J to 2 bases, leaving 2 bases not matched to a gene. CDR3 length: 14 amino acids. CDR1 is SEHNR, CDR2 FQNEAQ, per germline (reference sequence). The CDR3 DNA is TGTGCCAGCAGCTTAGGGGAGGGGACCTACGAGCAGTACTTC. Encoded protein: CASSLGEGTYEQYF.

This clonotype was counted at least ten times. The chain joins TRBV19 to TRBJ2-7; TRBD2 matches 9 bases. This CDR3 spans 15 amino acids. Germline CDR1 is LNHDA and CDR2 is SQIVND (reference sequence). Unmatched junction bases numbered 7, after V lost 6 bases and J lost 1 base. This CDR3 reads CASRRGGHTSYEQYF. CDR3 coding DNA: TGTGCCAGTAGGCGGGGGGGACACACGTCCTACGAGCAGTACTTC. The full variable domain, with the rest looked up from reference TRBV19 and TRBJ2-7, is DGGITQSPKYLFRKEGQNVTLSCEQNLNHDAMYWYRQDPGQGLRLIYYSQIVNDFQKGDIAEGYSVSREKKESFPLTVTSAQKNPTAFYLCASRRGGHTSYEQYFGPGTRLTVT.